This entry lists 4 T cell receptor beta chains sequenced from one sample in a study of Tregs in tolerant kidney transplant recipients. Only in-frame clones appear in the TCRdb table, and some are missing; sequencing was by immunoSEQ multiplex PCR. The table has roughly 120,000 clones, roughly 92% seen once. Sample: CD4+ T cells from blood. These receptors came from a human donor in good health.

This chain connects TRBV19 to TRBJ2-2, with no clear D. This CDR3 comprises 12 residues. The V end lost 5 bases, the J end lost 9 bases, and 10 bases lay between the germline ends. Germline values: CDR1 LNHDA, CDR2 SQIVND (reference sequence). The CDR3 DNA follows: TGTGCCAGTAGTTTGAGTAACAGGGAGCTGTTTTTT. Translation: CASSLSNRELFF. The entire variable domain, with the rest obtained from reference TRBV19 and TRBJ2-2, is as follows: DGGITQSPKYLFRKEGQNVTLSCEQNLNHDAMYWYRQDPGQGLRLIYYSQIVNDFQKGDIAEGYSVSREKKESFPLTVTSAQKNPTAFYLCASSLSNRELFFGEGSRLTVL.

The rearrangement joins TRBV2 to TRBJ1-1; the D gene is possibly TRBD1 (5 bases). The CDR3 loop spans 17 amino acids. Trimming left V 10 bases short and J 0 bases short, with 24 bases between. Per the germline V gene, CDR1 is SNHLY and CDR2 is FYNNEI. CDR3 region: CANVIVGEGILNTEAFF. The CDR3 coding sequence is TGTGCCAACGTGATCGTAGGAGAGGGGATTTTGAACACTGAAGCTTTCTTT.

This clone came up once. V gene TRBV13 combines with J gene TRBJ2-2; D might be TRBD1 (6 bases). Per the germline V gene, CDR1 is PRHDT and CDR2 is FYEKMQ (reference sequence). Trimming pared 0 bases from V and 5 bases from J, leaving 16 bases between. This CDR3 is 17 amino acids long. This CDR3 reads CASSLGAAGVGTGELFF. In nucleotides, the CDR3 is TGTGCCAGCAGCTTAGGGGCGGCAGGGGTTGGGACCGGGGAGCTGTTTTTT.

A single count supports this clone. The CDR3 loop reads CASSGLGGETQYF. The CDR3 nucleotides read TGTGCCAGCAGCGGCCTGGGCGGTGAGACCCAGTACTTC. The chain has TRBV9 and TRBJ2-5; no firm D call. The CDR3 runs 13 residues. Germline V gene sequence: CDR1 SGDLS, CDR2 YYNGEE. V was cut by 3 bases and J by 5 bases, with 11 bases left in between.